The 15 T cell receptor beta chains below were found in one sample sequenced in a study of cytomegalovirus exposure and HLA in healthy donors. With 60 Vbeta and 13 Jbeta primers, the PCR was carried out. Assay used: immunoSEQ multiplex PCR; TCRdb lists only in-frame clones, some missing. The sample lists some 160,000 clones; roughly 84% were seen once. Material: PBMCs. The receptors here all came from a man younger than 35 in good health and CMV-seronegative.

The gene calls are TRBV4-3 and TRBJ1-2; a weak D match, TRBD1 (5 bases). Germline loops: CDR1 LGHNA, CDR2 YSLEER. Deletions cut 1 base from V and 5 bases from J, with 14 bases between. This CDR3 is 15 amino acids long. CDR3: CASSQGVGRGYGYTF. As DNA, the CDR3 is TGCGCCAGCAGCCAAGGAGTGGGGCGCGGATATGGCTACACCTTC.

This clone occurred once. V gene TRBV9 combines with J gene TRBJ2-2; 7 nucleotides match TRBD2. CDR3 length: 14 amino acids. V gave up 1 base and J gave up 8 bases; unmatched junction bases: 5. CDR1 is SGDLS and CDR2 is YYNGEE in the germline V gene. The CDR3 sequence: CASSVQAGRGELFF. The CDR3 DNA reads as TGTGCCAGCAGCGTACAAGCGGGACGGGGGGAGCTGTTTTTT.

The chain's CDR3 is CASSSQGSSGVLTF. The CDR3 DNA reads TGTGCCAGCAGTTCACAGGGGTCGTCGGGCGTCCTGACTTTC. The rearrangement uses TRBV7-2 and TRBJ2-6; 7 nucleotides align to TRBD1. From germline, CDR1 is SGHTA and CDR2 FQGNSA. This CDR3 region has 14 residues. J gave up 12 bases and V 6 bases, and 11 bases lay outside the gene matches.

This sequence joins TRBV7-6 and TRBJ1-3, with unresolved D. This CDR3 spans 15 amino acids. Trimming cost V 5 bases and J 0 bases, with 11 bases left between them. CDR1 and CDR2 (germline): SGHVS, FNYEAQ. Written as DNA, the CDR3 is TGTGCCAGCAGCCTCACCCTAGGCTCTGGAAACACCATATATTTT. Protein product: CASSLTLGSGNTIYF.

This chain connects TRBV7-3 to TRBJ1-2; D unresolved. CDR3 length: 13 amino acids. V was cut by 5 bases and J by 1 base, with 8 bases left in between. Germline V gene sequence: CDR1 SGHTA, CDR2 FQGTGA. The CDR3 reads CASSPGVNYGYTF. CDR3 sequence (DNA): TGTGCCAGCAGCCCCGGGGTTAACTATGGCTACACCTTC.

This clone was counted a few times. The V call is TRBV7-9, the J call TRBJ2-1; 7 nucleotides agree with TRBD2. This CDR3 has 15 amino acids. Germline lookup yields CDR1 SEHNR and CDR2 FQNEAQ (reference sequence). V was clipped by 4 bases and J by 6 bases; unmatched bases: 9. In nucleotides, the CDR3 is TGTGCCAGCAGCTCCGGACTAGTGATAACCAATGAGCAGTTCTTC. This gives the protein CASSSGLVITNEQFF.

The chain joins TRBV28 to TRBJ2-1; 9 bases align to TRBD2. Germline V gives CDR1 MDHEN, CDR2 SYDVKM. The V segment lost 2 bases and the J segment 6 bases; nucleotides outside the gene matches: 14. CDR3 size: 18 residues. The CDR3 DNA follows: TGTGCCAGCAGTTTAAGACGTCTCGCGGCGGGAGGGTTCAATGAGCAGTTCTTC. Its protein product is CASSLRRLAAGGFNEQFF.

V is TRBV7-9 and J is TRBJ2-2, with TRBD2 as a possible D gene (5 bases). The V gene's germline CDR1 is SEHNR and CDR2 FQNEAQ (reference sequence). Trimming pared 7 bases from V and 7 bases from J, leaving 10 bases between. CDR3 size: 12 residues. The CDR3 DNA sequence: TGTGCCAGCACGAGGGCGGGCGGGGAGCTGTTTTTT. It codes for CASTRAGGELFF.

The V gene is TRBV7-8, the J gene TRBJ2-4, with a weak D call TRBD1 (5 bases). Germline V gene data show CDR1 as SGHVS and CDR2 as FQNEAQ. The CDR3 contains 14 residues. Trimming removed 4 bases at V and 8 bases at J, with 15 bases between. The CDR3 DNA sequence: TGTGCCAGCAGCTCCCGTTTCCCCAGGGACATTCAGTACTTC. It yields the protein CASSSRFPRDIQYF.

This sequence joins TRBV7-8 and TRBJ1-5, with D unresolved. CDR1 and CDR2 from the germline V gene are SGHVS and FQNEAQ. Trimming stripped 7 bases from V and 0 bases from J, with 22 bases between. CDR3 length equals 18 residues. This CDR3 reads CASMETENRSYSNQPQHF. CDR3 DNA sequence: TGTGCCAGCATGGAAACAGAGAACCGATCATATAGCAATCAGCCCCAGCATTTT. The full variable domain, with the rest looked up from reference TRBV7-8 and TRBJ1-5, is GAGVSQSPRYKVAKRGQDVALRCDPISGHVSLFWYQQALGQGPEFLTYFQNEAQLDKSGLPSDRFFAERPEGSVSTLKIQRTQQEDSAVYLCASMETENRSYSNQPQHFGDGTRLSIL.

The chain uses TRBV6-6 and TRBJ2-7; D ambiguous. Germline CDR1 reads MNHNY; CDR2 reads SVGAGI (reference sequence). V lost 2 bases and J lost 0, with 11 bases in between. This CDR3 comprises 15 residues. The DNA of the CDR3 is TGTGCCAGCAGTTACAAAGGTCCGGGCTCCTACGAGCAGTACTTC. Translation gives CASSYKGPGSYEQYF.

This rearrangement joins TRBV19 to TRBJ2-2; tentative D call: TRBD2 (6 bases). CDR3 length: 14 amino acids. Germline CDR1 LNHDA, CDR2 SQIVND (reference sequence). The germline V and J ends were trimmed by 6 bases and 1 base, with 9 bases remaining between them. CDR3 nucleotides: TGTGCCAGTAGATTGGGGGGGAACACCGGGGAGCTGTTTTTT. Translating gives CASRLGGNTGELFF.

CDR3 DNA: TGTGCCAGCAGCCCACTCGGAGACGAGCAGTACTTC. Amino acids: CASSPLGDEQYF. The chain recombines TRBV5-4 with TRBJ2-7, with D hard to call. V was pared by 4 bases and J by 5 bases, with 10 bases between. Per germline, CDR1 SGHNT and CDR2 YYREEE (reference sequence). The CDR3 totals 12 residues. The full variable domain, in which reference TRBV5-4 and TRBJ2-7 provide the parts outside the CDR3, is ETGVTQSPTHLIKTRGQQVTLRCSSQSGHNTVSWYQQALGQGPQFIFQYYREEENGRGNFPPRFSGLQFPNYSSELNVNALELDDSALYLCASSPLGDEQYFGPGTRLTVT.

The chain uses TRBV28 and TRBJ1-6, with 9 positions matching TRBD1. The germline CDR1 and CDR2 sequences are MDHEN and SYDVKM. The CDR3 totals 15 residues. The trim removed 6 bases at V and 7 bases at J, leaving 7 bases unmatched. The CDR3 sequence: CASRAPGQGNSPLHF. DNA for the CDR3: TGTGCCAGCAGAGCCCCGGGACAGGGAAATTCACCCCTCCACTTT.

The chain joins TRBV7-9 to TRBJ1-5; D perhaps matches TRBD1 (6 bases). The germline V and J ends were trimmed by 5 bases and 1 base, with 12 bases remaining between them. The CDR3 has 15 residues. The V gene's germline CDR1 is SEHNR and CDR2 FQNEAQ (reference sequence). In DNA, the CDR3 is TGTGCCAGCAGCCCTATCAGGGGCAGCAATCAGCCCCAGCATTTT. The encoded protein is CASSPIRGSNQPQHF.